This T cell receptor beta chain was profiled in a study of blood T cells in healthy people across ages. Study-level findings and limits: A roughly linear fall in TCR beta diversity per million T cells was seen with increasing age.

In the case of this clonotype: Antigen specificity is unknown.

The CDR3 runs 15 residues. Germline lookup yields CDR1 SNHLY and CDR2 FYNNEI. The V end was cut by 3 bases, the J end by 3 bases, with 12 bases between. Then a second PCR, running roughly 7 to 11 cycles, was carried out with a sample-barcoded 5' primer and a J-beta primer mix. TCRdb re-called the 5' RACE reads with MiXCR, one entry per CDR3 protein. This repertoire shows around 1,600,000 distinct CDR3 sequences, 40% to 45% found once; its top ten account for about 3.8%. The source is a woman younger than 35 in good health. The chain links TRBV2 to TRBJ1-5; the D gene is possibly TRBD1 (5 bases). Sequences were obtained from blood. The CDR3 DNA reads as TGTGCCAGCAGTGAGGCAGGGTTTATCAATCAGCCCCAGCATTTT. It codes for CASSEAGFINQPQHF.